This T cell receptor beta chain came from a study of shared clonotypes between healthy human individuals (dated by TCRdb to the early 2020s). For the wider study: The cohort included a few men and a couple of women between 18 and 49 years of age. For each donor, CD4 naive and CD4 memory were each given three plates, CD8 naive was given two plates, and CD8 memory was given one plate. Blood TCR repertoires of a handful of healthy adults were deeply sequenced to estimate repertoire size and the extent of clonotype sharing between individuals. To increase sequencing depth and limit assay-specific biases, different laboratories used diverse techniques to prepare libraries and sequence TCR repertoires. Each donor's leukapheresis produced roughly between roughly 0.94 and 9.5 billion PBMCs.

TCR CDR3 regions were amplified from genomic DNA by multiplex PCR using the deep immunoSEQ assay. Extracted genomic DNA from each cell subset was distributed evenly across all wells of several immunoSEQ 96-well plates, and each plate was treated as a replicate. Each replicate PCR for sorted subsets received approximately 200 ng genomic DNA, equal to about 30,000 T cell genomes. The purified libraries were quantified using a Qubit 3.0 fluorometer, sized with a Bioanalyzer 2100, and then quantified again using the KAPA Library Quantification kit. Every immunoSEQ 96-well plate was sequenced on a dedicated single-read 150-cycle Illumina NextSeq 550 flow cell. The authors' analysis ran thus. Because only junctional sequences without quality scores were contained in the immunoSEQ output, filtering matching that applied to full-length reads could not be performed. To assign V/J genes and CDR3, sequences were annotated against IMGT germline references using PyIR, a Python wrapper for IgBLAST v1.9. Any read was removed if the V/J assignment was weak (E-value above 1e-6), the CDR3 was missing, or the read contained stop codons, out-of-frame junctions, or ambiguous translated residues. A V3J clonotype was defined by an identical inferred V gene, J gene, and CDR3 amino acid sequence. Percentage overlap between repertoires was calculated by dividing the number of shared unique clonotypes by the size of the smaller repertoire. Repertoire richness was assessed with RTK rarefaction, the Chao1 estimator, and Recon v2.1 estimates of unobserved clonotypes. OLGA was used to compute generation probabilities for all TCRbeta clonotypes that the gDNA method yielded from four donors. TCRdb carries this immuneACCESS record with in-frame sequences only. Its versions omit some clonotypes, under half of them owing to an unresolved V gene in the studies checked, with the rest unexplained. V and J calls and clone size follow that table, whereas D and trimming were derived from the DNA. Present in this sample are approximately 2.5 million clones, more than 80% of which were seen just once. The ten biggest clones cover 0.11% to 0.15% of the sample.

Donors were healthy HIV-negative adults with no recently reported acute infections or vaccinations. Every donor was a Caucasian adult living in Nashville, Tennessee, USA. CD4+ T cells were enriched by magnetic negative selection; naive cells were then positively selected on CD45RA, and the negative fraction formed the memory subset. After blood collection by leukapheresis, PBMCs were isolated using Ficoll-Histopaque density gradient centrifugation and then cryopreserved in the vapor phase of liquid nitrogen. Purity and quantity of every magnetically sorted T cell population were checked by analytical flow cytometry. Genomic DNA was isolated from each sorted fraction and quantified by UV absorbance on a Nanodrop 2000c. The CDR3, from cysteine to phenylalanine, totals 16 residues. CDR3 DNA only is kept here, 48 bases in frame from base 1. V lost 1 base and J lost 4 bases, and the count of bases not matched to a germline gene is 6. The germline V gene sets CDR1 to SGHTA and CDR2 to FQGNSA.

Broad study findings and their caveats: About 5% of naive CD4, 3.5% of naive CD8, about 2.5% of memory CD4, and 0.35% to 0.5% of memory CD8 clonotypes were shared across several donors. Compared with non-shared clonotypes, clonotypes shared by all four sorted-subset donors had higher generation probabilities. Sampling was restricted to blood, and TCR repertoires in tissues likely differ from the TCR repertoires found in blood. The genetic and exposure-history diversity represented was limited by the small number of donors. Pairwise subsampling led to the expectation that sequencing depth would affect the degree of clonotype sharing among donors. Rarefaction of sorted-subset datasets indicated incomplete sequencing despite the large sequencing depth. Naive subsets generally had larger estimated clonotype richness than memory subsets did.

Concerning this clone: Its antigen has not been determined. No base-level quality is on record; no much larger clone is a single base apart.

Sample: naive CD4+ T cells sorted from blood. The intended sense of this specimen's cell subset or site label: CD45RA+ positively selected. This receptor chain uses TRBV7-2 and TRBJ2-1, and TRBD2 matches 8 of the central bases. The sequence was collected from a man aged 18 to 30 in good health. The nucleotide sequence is TGTGCCAGCAGCTTAGTGGCGGGAGGAAGGTACAATGAGCAGTTCTTC. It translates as CASSLVAGGRYNEQFF. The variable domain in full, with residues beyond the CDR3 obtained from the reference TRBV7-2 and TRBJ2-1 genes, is GAGVSQSPSNKVTEKGKDVELRCDPISGHTALYWYRQSLGQGLEFLIYFQGNSAPDKSGLPSDRFSAERTGGSVSTLTIQRTQQEDSAVYLCASSLVAGGRYNEQFFGPGTRLTVL.